Listed below are T cell receptor beta chains from one sample, sequenced in a study of human thymus T cells. This table comes from immunoSEQ multiplex PCR, and its TCRdb copy is limited to in-frame clones, with some not included. The repertoire holds under 70,000 clones, with 94% as singletons. Sequences were obtained from blood. Receptors originate from a boy under two years old with a congenital heart defect but otherwise immunologically healthy. Both conserved end residues are part of each CDR3. A D gene is named only where the DNA matches it firmly. A row's size may be missing; if present it is once, few, many or a size class.

d_gene: NA
v_gene: TRBV5-6
abundance: NA
j_gene: TRBJ1-2
CDR3nt: TGTGCCAGCAGCCCAGGGAACTATGGCTACACCTTC
CDR3aa: CASSPGNYGYTF

d_gene: NA
v_gene: TRBV25-1
abundance: NA
j_gene: TRBJ2-2
CDR3nt: TGTGCCAGCAGTGAAAGGACAAAAACCGGGGAGCTGTTTTTT
CDR3aa: CASSERTKTGELFF

d_gene: TRBD1
v_gene: TRBV19
abundance: NA
j_gene: TRBJ1-1
CDR3nt: TGTGCCAGTAAAACCCGGGACAGGAACACTGAAGCTTTCTTT
CDR3aa: CASKTRDRNTEAFF

d_gene: NA
v_gene: TRBV4-3
abundance: NA
j_gene: TRBJ1-6
CDR3nt: TGCGCCAGCAGCCAAGACCGGGCAGGCCTAGGTAATTCACCCCTCCACTTT
CDR3aa: CASSQDRAGLGNSPLHF

d_gene: NA
v_gene: TRBV6-5
abundance: NA
j_gene: TRBJ2-7
CDR3nt: TGTGCCAGCAGTTACTCGAAACAGGGTACCTACGAGCAGTACTTC
CDR3aa: CASSYSKQGTYEQYF

d_gene: NA
v_gene: TRBV5-4
abundance: NA
j_gene: TRBJ2-3
CDR3nt: TGTGCCAGCAGCTTGAAGCTACCGGATACGCAGTATTTT
CDR3aa: CASSLKLPDTQYF

d_gene: TRBD2
v_gene: TRBV28
abundance: NA
j_gene: TRBJ2-5
CDR3nt: TGTGCCAGCACCTCCGGGGGGCAAGAGACCCAGTACTTC
CDR3aa: CASTSGGQETQYF

d_gene: TRBD2
v_gene: TRBV27
abundance: NA
j_gene: TRBJ2-4
CDR3nt: TGTGCCAGCAGTTTCCGGGGGGGAAACATTCAGTACTTC
CDR3aa: CASSFRGGNIQYF

d_gene: NA
v_gene: TRBV4-2
abundance: NA
j_gene: TRBJ1-5
CDR3nt: TGTGCCAGCAGCCAAGAGAATCAGCCCCAGCATTTT
CDR3aa: CASSQENQPQHF

d_gene: NA
v_gene: TRBV2
abundance: NA
j_gene: TRBJ2-2
CDR3nt: TGTGCCAGCAGTGAGGTCATGGTCACCGGGGAGCTGTTTTTT
CDR3aa: CASSEVMVTGELFF

d_gene: NA
v_gene: TRBV2
abundance: once
j_gene: TRBJ1-6
CDR3nt: TGTGCCAGCAGTGGTGACTCAACGGTCTCACCCCTCCACTTT
CDR3aa: CASSGDSTVSPLHF

d_gene: NA
v_gene: TRBV2
abundance: NA
j_gene: TRBJ1-2
CDR3nt: TGTGCCAGCAGCCCAAGGGGGAAAGATGGCTACACCTTC
CDR3aa: CASSPRGKDGYTF

d_gene: NA
v_gene: TRBV7-6
abundance: NA
j_gene: TRBJ2-5
CDR3nt: TGTGCCAGCAGCCGAACGCCTCAAGAGACCCAGTACTTC
CDR3aa: CASSRTPQETQYF

d_gene: NA
v_gene: TRBV12-5
abundance: NA
j_gene: TRBJ1-2
CDR3nt: TGTGCTAGTGGTTTGACAGGTGAAGGCGTCAATGGCTACACCTTC
CDR3aa: CASGLTGEGVNGYTF

d_gene: NA
v_gene: TRBV4-3
abundance: NA
j_gene: TRBJ1-4
CDR3nt: TGCGCCAGCAGCCCAGGGGTTGGCGAAAAACTGTTTTTT
CDR3aa: CASSPGVGEKLFF

d_gene: NA
v_gene: TRBV15
abundance: NA
j_gene: TRBJ2-2
CDR3nt: TGTGCCACCAGCAGGCAGCCGACTAGATATTTATACACCGGGGAGCTGTTTTTT
CDR3aa: CATSRQPTRYLYTGELFF

d_gene: TRBD1
v_gene: TRBV23-1
abundance: NA
j_gene: TRBJ2-2
CDR3nt: TGCGCCAGCAGTCCAGACGACAGGGCCTCCAACGGGGAGCTGTTTTTT
CDR3aa: CASSPDDRASNGELFF

d_gene: TRBD2
v_gene: TRBV6-5
abundance: NA
j_gene: TRBJ2-7
CDR3nt: TGTGCCAGCAGTTACCGGACTAGCGGCGACGAGCAGTACTTC
CDR3aa: CASSYRTSGDEQYF

d_gene: TRBD2
v_gene: TRBV9
abundance: NA
j_gene: TRBJ2-1
CDR3nt: TGTGCCAGCAGCGTATCAGTTAGCGGGAGTACCTACAATGAGCAGTTCTTC
CDR3aa: CASSVSVSGSTYNEQFF

d_gene: NA
v_gene: TRBV19
abundance: NA
j_gene: TRBJ2-4
CDR3nt: TGTGCCAGTAGTTCAGGTTTCACCAAAAACATTCAGTACTTC
CDR3aa: CASSSGFTKNIQYF

d_gene: NA
v_gene: TRBV7-2
abundance: NA
j_gene: TRBJ2-5
CDR3nt: TGTGCCAGCAGCTCCGGACTGCTGGTTAAAGAGACCCAGTACTTC
CDR3aa: CASSSGLLVKETQYF

d_gene: TRBD2
v_gene: TRBV11-2
abundance: NA
j_gene: TRBJ2-1
CDR3nt: TGTGCCAGCAGCCCACGACTAGCGGGCCCAGCGGGCTACAATGAGCAGTTCTTC
CDR3aa: CASSPRLAGPAGYNEQFF

d_gene: TRBD1
v_gene: TRBV5-6
abundance: NA
j_gene: TRBJ2-1
CDR3nt: TGTGCCAGCAGCTTTACGACAGGGGGATCCTACAATGAGCAGTTCTTC
CDR3aa: CASSFTTGGSYNEQFF

d_gene: NA
v_gene: TRBV4-1
abundance: NA
j_gene: TRBJ1-3
CDR3nt: TGCGCCAGCAGCCAAGAGACTGTGCAGTTTTTCTCTGGAAACACCATATATTTT
CDR3aa: CASSQETVQFFSGNTIYF

d_gene: TRBD1
v_gene: TRBV27
abundance: NA
j_gene: TRBJ2-7
CDR3nt: TGTGCCAGCAGTTGGACAGGGTCGGCCTACGAGCAGTACTTC
CDR3aa: CASSWTGSAYEQYF

d_gene: TRBD1
v_gene: TRBV4-1
abundance: NA
j_gene: TRBJ1-2
CDR3nt: TGCGCCAGCAGCCAAGTAAACTCGGGACAGGGGACAGCCGGGGGCTACACCTTC
CDR3aa: CASSQVNSGQGTAGGYTF

d_gene: TRBD2
v_gene: TRBV7-9
abundance: NA
j_gene: TRBJ2-2
CDR3nt: TGTGCCAGCAGCAGCCCTTCCTCTAGCGGGAGTAGCACCGGGGAGCTGTTTTTT
CDR3aa: CASSSPSSSGSSTGELFF